This T cell receptor beta chain originates from a study of human T cells and chemical hapten exposure (dated by TCRdb to the early 2020s). Regarding the complete study: For sensitization, 2% DPC in acetone was applied to a roughly 2 cm by roughly 2 cm area of upper inner arm skin. Throughout the study period of about 22 weeks, patients also received therapeutic DPC doses to the scalp every week. Patch testing was done on the upper back using Finn chambers containing 0.01% DPC, and results were scored after 6 days according to International Contact Dermatitis Research Group standards. The patient cohort, mostly female, included alopecia areata with under or over 50% scalp involvement, alopecia totalis and alopecia universalis. The libraries were sequenced as a pool, and the TCR yield per sample differed mostly because of small variations in library volumes within the pool. This study followed changes in the peripheral blood TCR repertoire in vivo during primary and secondary sensitization of alopecia patients to the hapten diphenylcyclopropenone (DPC). Blood samples were taken from patients before sensitization (week 0) and then at 2, 6 and about 24 weeks after DPC sensitization. Approximately 28 alopecia patients gave blood for TCR sequencing at one to four time points (pre-sensitization, 2, 6 and 24 weeks). What the authors observed across the whole study: The number of PT1 expanded TCRs positively correlated with patch test score, significant at thresholds 8, 16 and 32 but not 4. No change with DPC sensitization was found in the number of TCRs above 1 in 1000 frequency, and no evidence of global repertoire structure alterations was found. Compared with pre-sensitization or healthy control sets, expanded TCRs formed significantly more large CDR3 similarity clusters, which is consistent with antigen-driven responses. Because all patients had alopecia, a presumed autoimmune disease, the immune response of the patients might differ from that of healthy individuals. After repeated subsampling, the strength of the expansion versus patch-test correlation and the threshold at which it became significant changed.

Libraries were made using RACE. Sequencing took place on a NextSeq 500. Library preparation attached unique molecular identifiers to individual cDNA molecules for quantitative, reproducible TCR counting. From each blood RNA sample, both TCR alpha and TCR beta chains were sequenced. Under the source paper's analysis protocol: Samples had a median of about 90,000 TCRs, with a range from about 23,224 to 750,000. The Decombinator software suite was used to annotate V, J and CDR3 in the TCR reads. Every sample was subsampled to the same number of TCRs (28,000) for the PS versus PT1 abundance plots. TCRs were defined as expanded if absent before sensitization and observed at least eight times at the 2-week time point. Using fastp trimming at Q25 and MiXCR clonotype assembly, TCRdb reanalyzed the public sequencing data and kept in-frame beta chains. Identical CDR3 proteins give one entry, which carries the most common genes and DNA. TCRdb's processing, not the authors', yielded these V and J calls. This sample lists roughly 120,000 distinct CDR3 sequences; about 12% were detected once. Jointly, the top ten make up 1.2% to 1.5% of the sample.

According to the study, the label for this sample's time point signals: patch test 1, 2 weeks after DPC sensitization. The treatment or condition label here, explained by the study, means: therapeutic diphenylcyclopropenone sensitization with weekly scalp DPC. At every patch-test visit, the blood draw took place before the patch test was put on. Patients were considered eligible if aged 18 to 70, diagnosed with alopecia and deemed suitable for DPC therapy, and patients were excluded if pregnant. Total RNA was extracted from unfractionated whole blood collected in Tempus Blood RNA tubes. Sequences SGHRS (CDR1) and YFSETQ (CDR2) are obtained from the germline V gene. The CDR3 spans 14 residues, from the cysteine through the phenylalanine. The entry retains the CDR3 DNA only, 42 bases that are in frame from base 1. V is cut by 0 bases and J by 3 bases, and the space between the germline ends is 10 bases.

The sample holds many counts of this clonotype. It lacks a known antigen. The record has no base qualities; no much larger clone is one base away. The sequence derives from a woman aged 50 to 60 with alopecia areata. Some clones in this sample may be carry-over from other donors' samples. The rearranged segments are TRBV5-1 and TRBJ2-7; the D call is tentative, TRBD1 or TRBD2, as each matches 5 bases. The starting material was whole blood, obtained in connection with sensitization to the hapten diphenylcyclopropenone (DPC). The CDR3 here reads CASSLAAGSYEQYF. In nucleotides, the sequence is TGCGCCAGCAGCTTGGCGGCAGGGAGCTACGAGCAGTACTTC.